A selection of T cell receptor beta chains follows, all from one sample in a study of shared clonotypes between healthy human individuals. Profiling relied on immunoSEQ multiplex PCR, and the TCRdb table lists in-frame clones only, not all of them. The sample lists approximately 350,000 clones, roughly 96% seen once, with about 0.34% in the top ten. The material sequenced was memory CD8+ T cells sorted from blood. Receptors were obtained from a young man in good health. Each CDR3 is given with its conserved first and last residue. Fields, in order: V gene, clone size, D gene, J gene, CDR3 DNA, CDR3 protein. The D gene is left open where the match is weak. Clone size, where shown, is once, few, many, or a class for clones that have expanded.

v_gene: TRBV5-1; abundance: NA; d_gene: TRBD1; j_gene: TRBJ2-7; CDR3nt: TGCGCCAGCAGCTTGTGGTCCGGGACAGGACCCTACGAGCAGTACTTC; CDR3aa: CASSLWSGTGPYEQYF
v_gene: TRBV4-2; abundance: NA; d_gene: TRBD2; j_gene: TRBJ2-1; CDR3nt: TGTGCCAGCAGCCAAGATAGGGGGACTAGCGGGATCAATGAGCAGTTCTTC; CDR3aa: CASSQDRGTSGINEQFF
v_gene: TRBV25-1; abundance: NA; d_gene: TRBD1; j_gene: TRBJ1-5; CDR3nt: TGTGCCAGCAGTGGGGACAGGACTATTAATCAGCCCCAGCATTTT; CDR3aa: CASSGDRTINQPQHF
v_gene: TRBV7-9; abundance: NA; d_gene: NA; j_gene: TRBJ1-3; CDR3nt: TGTGCCAGTACGGGGGGTACAACCTCTTCCCGAAACACCATATATTTT; CDR3aa: CASTGGTTSSRNTIYF
v_gene: TRBV4-2; abundance: NA; d_gene: NA; j_gene: TRBJ2-3; CDR3nt: TGTGCCAGCAGCCAAGAACGAGGCACAGATACGCAGTATTTT; CDR3aa: CASSQERGTDTQYF
v_gene: TRBV27; abundance: NA; d_gene: TRBD1; j_gene: TRBJ1-3; CDR3nt: TGTGCCAGCAGTGGGGACAGGGGAAACACCATATATTTT; CDR3aa: CASSGDRGNTIYF
v_gene: TRBV7-3; abundance: NA; d_gene: NA; j_gene: TRBJ2-3; CDR3nt: TGTGCCAGCAGCTTATCAGCCACAGATACGCAGTATTTT; CDR3aa: CASSLSATDTQYF
v_gene: TRBV9; abundance: NA; d_gene: TRBD1; j_gene: TRBJ2-2; CDR3nt: TGTGCCAGCAGCTTGCAGGGGGCCGGGGAGCTGTTTTTT; CDR3aa: CASSLQGAGELFF
v_gene: TRBV7-8; abundance: NA; d_gene: TRBD1; j_gene: TRBJ2-7; CDR3nt: TGTGCCAGCAGCTTTACAACAGGGGGGTCCTACGAGCAGTACTTC; CDR3aa: CASSFTTGGSYEQYF
v_gene: TRBV6-5; abundance: NA; d_gene: TRBD1; j_gene: TRBJ2-4; CDR3nt: TGTGCCAGCAGCCCCGACAGGGTGGGCATTCAGTACTTC; CDR3aa: CASSPDRVGIQYF
v_gene: TRBV10-3; abundance: NA; d_gene: NA; j_gene: TRBJ2-1; CDR3nt: TGTGCCATCAGTGAGTCTATTACAACCGAGGGCAATGAGCAGTTCTTC; CDR3aa: CAISESITTEGNEQFF
v_gene: TRBV5-5; abundance: NA; d_gene: NA; j_gene: TRBJ2-2; CDR3nt: TGTGCCAGCAGCTTGGGGCAGCTCCAAACCGGGGAGCTGTTTTTT; CDR3aa: CASSLGQLQTGELFF
v_gene: TRBV5-1; abundance: NA; d_gene: NA; j_gene: TRBJ2-6; CDR3nt: TGCGCCAGCAGCCTGATATCCCTAACAGGAGTAGACTCTGGGGCCAACGTCCTGACTTTC; CDR3aa: CASSLISLTGVDSGANVLTF
v_gene: TRBV28; abundance: NA; d_gene: TRBD1; j_gene: TRBJ1-1; CDR3nt: TGTGCCAGCAGGGGCCGGGACAGGGCCACTGAAGCTTTCTTT; CDR3aa: CASRGRDRATEAFF
v_gene: TRBV2; abundance: NA; d_gene: NA; j_gene: TRBJ1-3; CDR3nt: TGTGCCAGCATGAAACTTGGGGGAAGAAACACCATATATTTT; CDR3aa: CASMKLGGRNTIYF
v_gene: TRBV2; abundance: NA; d_gene: NA; j_gene: TRBJ2-5; CDR3nt: TGTGCCAGCAGGGGAGAGGAGACCCAGTACTTC; CDR3aa: CASRGEETQYF
v_gene: TRBV19; abundance: NA; d_gene: NA; j_gene: TRBJ1-5; CDR3nt: TGTGCCAGTAGTTCCCGGGCGGGCAATCAGCCCCAGCATTTT; CDR3aa: CASSSRAGNQPQHF
v_gene: TRBV19; abundance: NA; d_gene: NA; j_gene: TRBJ1-4; CDR3nt: TGTGCCAGTAGTATAATACGGGGAAGCGGTAATGAAAAACTGTTTTTT; CDR3aa: CASSIIRGSGNEKLFF
v_gene: TRBV7-3; abundance: NA; d_gene: TRBD2; j_gene: TRBJ2-1; CDR3nt: TGTGCCAGCAGCTCCAGCGGGAGAGAGCAGTTCTTC; CDR3aa: CASSSSGREQFF
v_gene: TRBV2; abundance: NA; d_gene: TRBD1; j_gene: TRBJ2-3; CDR3nt: TGTGCCAGCATCGTGACAGGGGGCGGTACAGATACGCAGTATTTT; CDR3aa: CASIVTGGGTDTQYF
v_gene: TRBV7-9; abundance: NA; d_gene: NA; j_gene: TRBJ2-1; CDR3nt: TGTGCCAGCAGCTCCGTAGCCTACAATGAGCAGTTCTTC; CDR3aa: CASSSVAYNEQFF
v_gene: TRBV5-1; abundance: NA; d_gene: NA; j_gene: TRBJ1-1; CDR3nt: TGCGCCAGCAAGGAGGCGAGGGCCACTGAAGCTTTCTTT; CDR3aa: CASKEARATEAFF
v_gene: TRBV4-1; abundance: NA; d_gene: NA; j_gene: TRBJ2-1; CDR3nt: TGCGCCAGCAGCCAAGGGTTCAATGAGCAGTTCTTC; CDR3aa: CASSQGFNEQFF
v_gene: TRBV27; abundance: NA; d_gene: TRBD1; j_gene: TRBJ1-1; CDR3nt: TGTGCCAGCAGTACGCCGGGACAGGGTTCGCCTGAAGCTTTCTTT; CDR3aa: CASSTPGQGSPEAFF
v_gene: TRBV6-1; abundance: NA; d_gene: NA; j_gene: TRBJ1-3; CDR3nt: TGTGCCAGCAGTGAAATCCGGAGGGCTGCAGGAAACACCATATATTTT; CDR3aa: CASSEIRRAAGNTIYF
v_gene: TRBV2; abundance: NA; d_gene: TRBD1; j_gene: TRBJ1-4; CDR3nt: TGTGCCGCAGGGGGGGAAAAACTGTTTTTT; CDR3aa: CAAGGEKLFF
v_gene: TRBV7-3; abundance: NA; d_gene: NA; j_gene: TRBJ1-1; CDR3nt: TGTGCCAGCAGCAGCTCGACACAGGGAATAGCTTTCTTT; CDR3aa: CASSSSTQGIAFF
v_gene: TRBV18; abundance: NA; d_gene: NA; j_gene: TRBJ2-5; CDR3nt: TGTGCCAGCTCACCACTCGGGGGGCGAGAGACCCAGTACTTC; CDR3aa: CASSPLGGRETQYF
v_gene: TRBV30; abundance: NA; d_gene: TRBD2; j_gene: TRBJ2-1; CDR3nt: TGTGCCTGGAGTCCTCGCGAGGGAGGGGAGTTCTTC; CDR3aa: CAWSPREGGEFF
v_gene: TRBV6-6; abundance: NA; d_gene: TRBD1; j_gene: TRBJ1-3; CDR3nt: TGTGCCAGCATCTTAGGGGGCATCGGAAACACCATATATTTT; CDR3aa: CASILGGIGNTIYF
v_gene: TRBV19; abundance: NA; d_gene: TRBD2; j_gene: TRBJ2-2; CDR3nt: TGTGCCAGTAGTTCGGGACTAGCGGGAGCGAACACCGGGGAGCTGTTTTTT; CDR3aa: CASSSGLAGANTGELFF
v_gene: TRBV30; abundance: NA; d_gene: NA; j_gene: TRBJ1-1; CDR3nt: TGTGCCTGGAGTTCAGGCCTTTACAGGAAGACGCCAAACACTGAAGCTTTCTTT; CDR3aa: CAWSSGLYRKTPNTEAFF
v_gene: TRBV18; abundance: NA; d_gene: NA; j_gene: TRBJ1-5; CDR3nt: TGTGCCAGCTCACCCGGGGAGGGCCAGCCCCAGCATTTT; CDR3aa: CASSPGEGQPQHF
v_gene: TRBV7-2; abundance: NA; d_gene: TRBD2; j_gene: TRBJ2-7; CDR3nt: TGTGCCAGCAGCTTTACTAGCGGGAGACTCGACGAGCAGTACTTC; CDR3aa: CASSFTSGRLDEQYF
v_gene: TRBV6-5; abundance: NA; d_gene: NA; j_gene: TRBJ2-3; CDR3nt: TGTGCCAGCATCCAAGACAGGTCTAGCACAGATACGCAGTATTTT; CDR3aa: CASIQDRSSTDTQYF
v_gene: TRBV9; abundance: NA; d_gene: NA; j_gene: TRBJ2-3; CDR3nt: TGTGCCAGCAGCCCATCAGGTGGGGTGTCAGATACGCAGTATTTT; CDR3aa: CASSPSGGVSDTQYF
v_gene: TRBV27; abundance: NA; d_gene: NA; j_gene: TRBJ1-4; CDR3nt: TGTGCCAGCAGACACGGACAAAAGGAAAAACTGTTTTTT; CDR3aa: CASRHGQKEKLFF
v_gene: TRBV5-1; abundance: once; d_gene: NA; j_gene: TRBJ2-2; CDR3nt: TGCGCCAGCAGCGGAGCGGCTCTATACGCCGGGGAGCTGTTTTTT; CDR3aa: CASSGAALYAGELFF
v_gene: TRBV7-9; abundance: NA; d_gene: NA; j_gene: TRBJ2-7; CDR3nt: TGTGCCAGCAGCCCCGCACGGGTGTACCACTACGAGCAGTACTTC; CDR3aa: CASSPARVYHYEQYF
v_gene: TRBV6-4; abundance: NA; d_gene: NA; j_gene: TRBJ2-3; CDR3nt: TGTGCCAGCAGTTTCGGGCCCACAGATACGCAGTATTTT; CDR3aa: CASSFGPTDTQYF
v_gene: TRBV18; abundance: NA; d_gene: NA; j_gene: TRBJ2-3; CDR3nt: TGTGCCAGCTCACCAGAAGGAAATACGCAGTATTTT; CDR3aa: CASSPEGNTQYF
v_gene: TRBV9; abundance: NA; d_gene: NA; j_gene: TRBJ1-5; CDR3nt: TGTGCCAGCAGCGTAGGTCCCAGCAATCAGCCCCAGCATTTT; CDR3aa: CASSVGPSNQPQHF
v_gene: TRBV10-3; abundance: NA; d_gene: NA; j_gene: TRBJ1-5; CDR3nt: TGTGCCATCACGGTTTCGAAAAATCAGCCCCAGCATTTT; CDR3aa: CAITVSKNQPQHF
v_gene: TRBV5-5; abundance: NA; d_gene: NA; j_gene: TRBJ2-7; CDR3nt: TGTGCCAGCAGCTTGGTTCCGGGTGGCGAGCAGTACTTC; CDR3aa: CASSLVPGGEQYF
v_gene: TRBV6-5; abundance: NA; d_gene: TRBD2; j_gene: TRBJ2-7; CDR3nt: TGTGCCAGCAGTCGGAGCGGGAGGCGGTCCTACGAGCAGTACTTC; CDR3aa: CASSRSGRRSYEQYF
v_gene: TRBV11-1; abundance: NA; d_gene: TRBD1; j_gene: TRBJ2-2; CDR3nt: TGTGCCAGCAGCCCCCGGAAGGGGGCATCGAACACCGGGGAGCTGTTTTTT; CDR3aa: CASSPRKGASNTGELFF
v_gene: TRBV7-9; abundance: NA; d_gene: NA; j_gene: TRBJ2-3; CDR3nt: TGTGCCAGCAGTCCTAGGCGGGTGGTTGAAGATACGCAGTATTTT; CDR3aa: CASSPRRVVEDTQYF
v_gene: TRBV10-3; abundance: NA; d_gene: NA; j_gene: TRBJ2-3; CDR3nt: TGTGCCATCAGTGAGTTCAGGCTGGGCACAGATACGCAGTATTTT; CDR3aa: CAISEFRLGTDTQYF
v_gene: TRBV23-1; abundance: NA; d_gene: NA; j_gene: TRBJ1-4; CDR3nt: TGCGCCAGCAGTCAATCTAGAGGGGAAGGTAGGGATGAAAAACTGTTTTTT; CDR3aa: CASSQSRGEGRDEKLFF
v_gene: TRBV30; abundance: once; d_gene: NA; j_gene: TRBJ2-2; CDR3nt: TGTGCCTGGAGTGTACTCCCCTCGGCCGGGGAGCTGTTTTTT; CDR3aa: CAWSVLPSAGELFF
v_gene: TRBV5-4; abundance: NA; d_gene: TRBD2; j_gene: TRBJ2-5; CDR3nt: TGTGCCAGCAGCAGGACTAGCGGGAGGGAGACCCAGTACTTC; CDR3aa: CASSRTSGRETQYF
v_gene: TRBV21-1; abundance: once; d_gene: NA; j_gene: TRBJ2-1; CDR3nt: TGTGCCAGCAGCCCCGGGACCTACAATGAGCAGTTCTTC; CDR3aa: CASSPGTYNEQFF
v_gene: TRBV2; abundance: NA; d_gene: NA; j_gene: TRBJ2-2; CDR3nt: TGTGCCAGCAGTGAAACGGGAGTTAAGGCCGGGGAGCTGTTTTTT; CDR3aa: CASSETGVKAGELFF
v_gene: TRBV28; abundance: NA; d_gene: TRBD2; j_gene: TRBJ2-5; CDR3nt: TGTGCCAGCAGTTTTTCCGGACTAGCGGGAGGGCCAGAGACCCAGTACTTC; CDR3aa: CASSFSGLAGGPETQYF
v_gene: TRBV7-9; abundance: NA; d_gene: NA; j_gene: TRBJ2-1; CDR3nt: TGTGCCAGCAGCTTACTAGCCGGGGAAAACATTGAGCAGTTCTTC; CDR3aa: CASSLLAGENIEQFF
v_gene: TRBV2; abundance: NA; d_gene: NA; j_gene: TRBJ1-2; CDR3nt: TGTGCCAGCAGTGACCTCTGGAATTATGGCTACACCTTC; CDR3aa: CASSDLWNYGYTF